A single sample gave rise to the 28 T cell receptor beta chains below, sequenced in a study of control samples from healthy donors and cancer patients. Clones were read by immunoSEQ multiplex PCR, and TCRdb kept only the in-frame ones, dropping some. This sample has approximately 170,000 clones, with just over 90% found just once. Sequencing used blood. The receptors derive from a man in his thirties or forties in good health.

The CDR3 DNA sequence: TGTGCCAGCACCCTCGACAGGGGCTATGGCTACACCTTC. Protein: CASTLDRGYGYTF. The genes are TRBV12-3 or TRBV12-4 and TRBJ1-2; 8 nucleotides align to TRBD1. The CDR3 length is 13 residues. Trimming cost V 7 bases and J 4 bases; bases outside gene matches: 5.

A single count supports this clone. The CDR3 DNA sequence: TGCGCCAGCAGCTTGGCAGGACCTGGGGCCAACGTCCTGACTTTC. This translates into CASSLAGPGANVLTF. The chain recombines TRBV5-1 with TRBJ2-6; no definite D call. V lost 0 bases to trimming and J lost 2 bases, with 6 bases between them. The CDR3 loop spans 15 amino acids. Germline loops: CDR1 SGHRS, CDR2 YFSETQ.

This sequence joins TRBV7-2 and TRBJ1-1; D uncertain. CDR3 length: 15 residues. The germline V gene has CDR1 SGHTA and CDR2 FQGNSA. The germline V and J ends were trimmed by 2 bases and 6 bases, with 16 bases remaining between them. Written as DNA, the CDR3 is TGTGCCAGCAGCTTACTGACCGCCCCGTTGGCTGAAGCTTTCTTT. Protein product: CASSLLTAPLAEAFF.

The chain links TRBV18 to TRBJ2-3; 8 bases are shared with TRBD1. V dropped 1 base and J dropped 3; count of bases not matched to a gene: 6. The CDR3 runs 16 residues. The germline V gene has CDR1 KGHSH and CDR2 LQKENI. The DNA of the CDR3 is TGTGCCAGCTCACCACAAGGACAGGGCTCGACAGATACGCAGTATTTT. Protein product: CASSPQGQGSTDTQYF.

This chain connects TRBV13 to TRBJ1-3, with no clear D. CDR3 length equals 13 residues. V was trimmed by 4 bases and J by 7 bases, leaving 11 bases between them. CDR1 and CDR2 from the germline V gene are PRHDT and FYEKMQ (reference sequence). This chain's CDR3 is CASSSRIGNTIYF. The CDR3 region has the DNA TGTGCCAGCAGCTCCCGGATTGGCAACACCATATATTTT.

The chain couples TRBV15 to TRBJ2-7; D may match TRBD1 or TRBD2 (5 bases each). CDR3 length: 15 residues. V gave up 5 bases and J gave up 4 bases, with 18 bases separating them. From germline, CDR1 is LNHNV and CDR2 YYDKDF (reference sequence). The CDR3 nucleotides are TGTGCCACCAGCTCTCCCGGGGCGGCGATGTACGAGCAGTACTTC. Translating gives CATSSPGAAMYEQYF.

This chain joins TRBV30 and TRBJ1-2; 7 bases align to TRBD1. This CDR3 has 15 residues. V was pared by 4 bases and J by 8 bases, with 16 bases of the junction left unmatched. The germline CDR1 and CDR2 sequences are GTSNPN and SVGIG (reference sequence). CDR3 sequence (DNA): TGTGCCTGGACGCTCACAGGGGCCATCCCTCGGGGCTACACCTTC. Translated: CAWTLTGAIPRGYTF.

This clone came up once. The chain combines TRBV27 with TRBJ2-7; 7 nucleotides align to TRBD1. Per germline, CDR1 MNHEY and CDR2 SMNVEV (reference sequence). V lost 5 bases to trimming and J lost 3 bases; unmatched junction nucleotides: 7. This CDR3 region has 14 residues. As DNA, the CDR3 is TGTGCCAGCAGTCCCCAGGGGGTGGGCTACGAGCAGTACTTC. The encoded protein is CASSPQGVGYEQYF.

The chain has TRBV19 and TRBJ1-2; D gene uncertain. Germline V gene data show CDR1 as LNHDA and CDR2 as SQIVND (reference sequence). Trimming shortened V by 7 bases and J by 0 bases, and 21 bases separated the two germline ends. CDR3 length: 17 residues. DNA of the CDR3: TGTGCCAGTACCCAATCGACGGAACCCCGAGCTAACTATGGCTACACCTTC. This sequence encodes CASTQSTEPRANYGYTF. The full variable domain, rest sourced from reference TRBV19 and TRBJ1-2, is DGGITQSPKYLFRKEGQNVTLSCEQNLNHDAMYWYRQDPGQGLRLIYYSQIVNDFQKGDIAEGYSVSREKKESFPLTVTSAQKNPTAFYLCASTQSTEPRANYGYTFGSGTRLTVV.

For this clone: Other nucleotide sequences in the sample specify the same CDR3. The chain is built from TRBV9 and TRBJ1-1, with D possibly TRBD1 on 5 matching bases. This CDR3 has 13 residues. Germline-derived CDR1 and CDR2 are SGDLS and YYNGEE. V was clipped by 0 bases and J by 3 bases, with 6 bases between them. The DNA of the CDR3 is TGTGCCAGCAGCGTAGGAGGGGACACTGAAGCTTTCTTT. Protein sequence: CASSVGGDTEAFF.

The V gene is TRBV20-1, the J gene TRBJ2-2; 12 bases line up with TRBD2. With 3 bases clipped from V and 6 bases from J, the junction kept 8 bases outside the gene matches. Germline CDR1 and CDR2: DFQATT and SNEGSKA (reference sequence). CDR3 size: 16 residues. The CDR3 DNA follows: TGCAGTGCTAGTAGTCTAGCGGGGGGGCCGGCCGGGGAGCTGTTTTTT. Its protein product is CSASSLAGGPAGELFF.

The rearrangement joins TRBV5-6 to TRBJ2-2; 10 bases align to TRBD2. Germline trimming cut 3 bases from V and 0 bases from J; bases unmatched to any gene: 2. The CDR3 totals 16 residues. In germline, CDR1 is SGHDT, CDR2 YYEEEE. Here the CDR3 DNA reads TGTGCCAGCAGCTCCCTAGCGGGGGCGAACACCGGGGAGCTGTTTTTT. Translation: CASSSLAGANTGELFF.

The rearrangement joins TRBV5-4 to TRBJ2-5, with 7 bases matching TRBD1. The trim removed 3 bases at V and 4 bases at J, leaving 6 bases unmatched. The CDR3 runs to 14 residues. Germline CDR1 and CDR2: SGHNT and YYREEE (reference sequence). DNA for the CDR3: TGTGCCAGCAGCTCACAGGGGCCTGGAGAGACCCAGTACTTC. Protein sequence: CASSSQGPGETQYF. Drawing the rest from reference TRBV5-4 and TRBJ2-5, the complete variable domain is ETGVTQSPTHLIKTRGQQVTLRCSSQSGHNTVSWYQQALGQGPQFIFQYYREEENGRGNFPPRFSGLQFPNYSSELNVNALELDDSALYLCASSSQGPGETQYFGPGTRLLVL.

As to this clone: This CDR3 is also generated by other DNA sequences in the sample. The chain links TRBV27 to TRBJ2-7; 8 nucleotides line up with TRBD1. The CDR3 is 14 amino acids. Germline CDR1 is MNHEY and CDR2 is SMNVEV (reference sequence). After removal of 5 bases from V and 3 bases from J, the junction contained 6 bases not matched to a gene. The CDR3 protein is CASSPWTGSYEQYF. Here the CDR3 DNA reads TGTGCCAGCAGTCCATGGACAGGGAGCTACGAGCAGTACTTC.

This chain joins TRBV6-5 and TRBJ2-1; 8 bases match TRBD2. Germline CDR1 reads MNHEY; CDR2 reads SVGAGI. The ends lost 10 bases at V and 3 bases at J; junction bases unmatched: 8. The CDR3 consists of 14 residues. CDR3 in amino acids: CAIKREGGYNEQFF. CDR3 coding DNA: TGTGCCATCAAACGGGAGGGCGGCTACAATGAGCAGTTCTTC.

The chain joins TRBV27 to TRBJ2-7; D gene unclear. V was pared by 2 bases and J by 2 bases, with 10 bases between. Germline V gene lookup returns CDR1 MNHEY and CDR2 SMNVEV (reference sequence). CDR3 length: 14 residues. The CDR3 DNA reads as TGTGCCAGCAGTTTAGACTCCGGAGCCTACGAGCAGTACTTC. This sequence encodes CASSLDSGAYEQYF.

The chain is built from TRBV19 and TRBJ1-3; D gene uncertain. Trimming cost V 9 bases and J 1 base, with 13 bases left between them. Germline lookup yields CDR1 LNHDA and CDR2 SQIVND (reference sequence). There are 14 residues in the CDR3. Here the CDR3 DNA reads TGTGCCAGCAAAAAACCGGGGTCTGGAAACACCATATATTTT. Amino acid sequence: CASKKPGSGNTIYF.

The V gene is TRBV24-1, the J gene TRBJ2-2; D ambiguous. The CDR3 length is 13 residues. Germline V lookup: CDR1 KGHDR, CDR2 SFDVKD. V was pared by 0 bases and J by 5 bases, with 3 bases between. CDR3: CATSDLITGELFF. CDR3 nucleotide sequence: TGTGCCACCAGTGATTTGATTACCGGGGAGCTGTTTTTT.

The chain is built from TRBV6-1 and TRBJ2-5; no firm D call. V shed 2 bases and J shed 1 base, with 5 bases lying between them. Germline V gene sequence: CDR1 MNHNS, CDR2 SASEGT. The CDR3 consists of 13 residues. The CDR3 coding sequence is TGTGCCAGCAGTGAACTGATCCAAGAGACCCAGTACTTC. It yields the protein CASSELIQETQYF.

This clone was observed once. This sequence joins TRBV30 and TRBJ1-5; weak D call: TRBD1 (6 bases). Germline V CDR1 and CDR2: GTSNPN, SVGIG (reference sequence). The CDR3 is 15 residues long. With 0 bases removed from V and 5 bases from J, the gap between germline ends came to 14 bases. The CDR3 spells CAWSVGSGVDQPQHF. The CDR3 region has the DNA TGTGCCTGGAGTGTAGGTTCAGGGGTGGATCAGCCCCAGCATTTT.

The chain combines TRBV6-5 with TRBJ1-2; no reliable D call. Germline loops: CDR1 MNHEY, CDR2 SVGAGI. The CDR3 has 12 amino acids. The ends were cut back, 2 bases at V and 2 bases at J, with 3 bases in the middle. The CDR3 sequence: CASSYGNYGYTF. For the CDR3, the DNA is TGTGCCAGCAGTTACGGCAACTATGGCTACACCTTC.

The chain carries TRBV3-1 (or the pseudogene TRBV3-2) and TRBJ2-7; no definite D call. Deletions cut 3 bases from V and 3 bases from J, with 18 bases between. Germline V CDR1 and CDR2: LGHDT, YNNKEL (reference sequence). The CDR3 loop spans 16 amino acids. CDR3: CASSHNNRARDYEQYF. For the CDR3, the DNA is TGTGCCAGCAGCCATAACAACCGGGCCCGAGACTACGAGCAGTACTTC.

The gene calls are TRBV7-2 and TRBJ1-5; D is unresolved. Trimming shortened V by 2 bases and J by 6 bases, and 8 bases separated the two germline ends. There are 13 residues in the CDR3. Germline V gene data show CDR1 as SGHTA and CDR2 as FQGNSA. The CDR3 reads CASSLSAVQPQHF. In nucleotides, the CDR3 is TGTGCCAGCAGCTTATCCGCGGTTCAGCCCCAGCATTTT. Full variable domain (remainder filled in from reference TRBV7-2 and TRBJ1-5): GAGVSQSPSNKVTEKGKDVELRCDPISGHTALYWYRQSLGQGLEFLIYFQGNSAPDKSGLPSDRFSAERTGGSVSTLTIQRTQQEDSAVYLCASSLSAVQPQHFGDGTRLSIL.

CDR3 region: CASSLSGTGALNTEAFF. The DNA for the CDR3 is TGTGCCAGCAGTTTATCAGGGACAGGGGCTCTGAACACTGAAGCTTTCTTT. The rearrangement uses TRBV28 and TRBJ1-1, with 10 positions matching TRBD1. With 1 base clipped from V and 0 bases from J, the junction kept 5 bases outside the gene matches. CDR1 is MDHEN, CDR2 SYDVKM, per germline. This CDR3 has 17 residues.

CDR3 bases: TGTGCCAGCAGCTTTCCGCAGGGCAGCAGCTCCTACGAGCAGTACTTC. Encoded protein: CASSFPQGSSSYEQYF. The chain recombines TRBV11-2 with TRBJ2-7; tentatively, D is TRBD1 (5 bases). Between the trimmed V and J ends, which lost 3 bases and 0 bases, there was a span of 15 bases. Germline V gene sequence: CDR1 SGHAT, CDR2 FQNNGV. CDR3 length: 16 amino acids.

The chain couples TRBV12-3 or TRBV12-4 to TRBJ1-1, with D perhaps TRBD1 (5 bases). V shed 5 bases and J shed 1 base, with 8 bases lying between them. CDR3 size: 13 residues. CDR3 region: CASSRGGNTEAFF. CDR3 in DNA: TGTGCCAGCAGTCGGGGGGGGAACACTGAAGCTTTCTTT.

The chain uses TRBV7-9 and TRBJ2-7; D is perhaps TRBD1 (5 bases). Trimming left V 5 bases short and J 2 bases short, with 13 bases between. Germline assignment: CDR1 SEHNR and CDR2 FQNEAQ (reference sequence). This CDR3 has 14 residues. The CDR3 spells CASSRPGQTYEQYF. DNA for the CDR3: TGTGCCAGCAGCCGACCAGGGCAAACCTACGAGCAGTACTTC. Looking up the rest from reference TRBV7-9 and TRBJ2-7 gives the full variable domain: DTGVSQNPRHKITKRGQNVTFRCDPISEHNRLYWYRQTLGQGPEFLTYFQNEAQLEKSRLLSDRFSAERPKGSFSTLEIQRTEQGDSAMYLCASSRPGQTYEQYFGPGTRLTVT.

V and J are TRBV5-5 and TRBJ1-3; the D gene is possibly TRBD1 (5 bases). CDR3 size: 12 residues. The germline CDR1 and CDR2 sequences are SGHKS and YYEKEE (reference sequence). The ends were cut back, 0 bases at V and 7 bases at J, with 5 bases in the middle. CDR3 residues: CASSLEGNTIYF. For the CDR3, the DNA is TGTGCCAGCAGCTTGGAGGGGAACACCATATATTTT.